The 22 T cell receptor beta chains presented below share a single source sample, sequenced in a study of blood T cell repertoires in COVID-19. Data came from immunoSEQ multiplex PCR; TCRdb stores just in-frame clones and leaves some out. The sample yields 200,000 to 250,000 clones, approximately 90% seen once. The specimen was PBMCs or T cells enriched from blood (not recorded which). These receptors all come from a woman between 25 and 40 years old with acute COVID-19.

V is TRBV27 and J is TRBJ2-3; D possibly corresponds to TRBD2 (7 bases). CDR3 length: 15 residues. The germline CDR1 and CDR2 sequences are MNHEY and SMNVEV (reference sequence). V was trimmed by 1 base and J by 6 bases, leaving 14 bases between them. Written as DNA, the CDR3 is TGTGCCAGCAGTTTATGGCGGGGGCCGGGGGATACGCAGTATTTT. It specifies CASSLWRGPGDTQYF.

V usage is TRBV18 and J usage is TRBJ1-5, with 7 bases that match TRBD1. The length of the CDR3 is 15 residues. The V gene end was trimmed by 1 base and the J gene end by 2 bases; junction bases not matched to a gene: 2. The germline CDR1 and CDR2 sequences are KGHSH and LQKENI. The CDR3: CASSPRQGGNQPQHF. CDR3 sequence (DNA): TGTGCCAGCTCACCACGACAGGGTGGCAATCAGCCCCAGCATTTT.

A remark on this clone: Additional DNA sequences in this sample encode the identical CDR3. This chain links TRBV5-1 with TRBJ1-1; maybe TRBD1 (5 bases). V lost 4 bases to trimming and J lost 0 bases, with 10 bases between them. From germline, CDR1 is SGHRS and CDR2 YFSETQ. The CDR3 is 14 residues long. The CDR3 nucleotides read TGCGCCAGCAGCCTAAGGGGCGTGAACACTGAAGCTTTCTTT. As protein: CASSLRGVNTEAFF. Variable domain in full (rest from reference TRBV5-1 and TRBJ1-1): KAGVTQTPRYLIKTRGQQVTLSCSPISGHRSVSWYQQTPGQGLQFLFEYFSETQRNKGNFPGRFSGRQFSNSRSEMNVSTLELGDSALYLCASSLRGVNTEAFFGQGTRLTVV.

The rearrangement uses TRBV28 and TRBJ1-4; TRBD1 is a possible D gene (6 bases). The CDR3 spans 15 residues. The germline CDR1 and CDR2 sequences are MDHEN and SYDVKM. With 4 bases removed from V and 0 bases from J, the gap between germline ends came to 9 bases. The CDR3 DNA sequence: TGTGCCAGCAGTTATCCAGGGGCAACTAATGAAAAACTGTTTTTT. Translation gives CASSYPGATNEKLFF. Full variable domain (missing parts from reference TRBV28 and TRBJ1-4): DVKVTQSSRYLVKRTGEKVFLECVQDMDHENMFWYRQDPGLGLRLIYFSYDVKMKEKGDIPEGYSVSREKKERFSLILESASTNQTSMYLCASSYPGATNEKLFFGSGTQLSVL.

V gene TRBV7-9 combines with J gene TRBJ1-1; TRBD1 matches at 11 bases. The CDR3 has 15 amino acids. Trimming took 4 bases from V and 8 from J; bases not matched to a gene: 9. Germline V CDR1 and CDR2: SEHNR, FQNEAQ (reference sequence). The CDR3 loop reads CASSSPGQGVVEAFF. The CDR3 nucleotides are TGTGCCAGCAGCTCCCCGGGACAGGGGGTAGTGGAAGCTTTCTTT.

The chain uses TRBV10-3 and TRBJ1-1, with D tentatively TRBD1 (5 bases). V shed 8 bases and J shed 4 bases, with 14 bases lying between them. Germline values: CDR1 ENHRY, CDR2 SYGVKD. This CDR3 has 13 amino acids. CDR3 region: CAIGAGGITEAFF. In DNA form, the CDR3 reads TGTGCCATCGGCGCGGGGGGTATCACTGAAGCTTTCTTT.

V usage is TRBV7-2 and J usage is TRBJ2-3, with a possible D match to TRBD1 (6 bases). V lost 5 bases and J 1 base, leaving 13 bases between the germline ends. Germline V gene data show CDR1 as SGHTA and CDR2 as FQGNSA. The CDR3 length is 15 residues. CDR3 DNA: TGTGCCAGCAGCCCAGGGGTATTGGGCACAGATACGCAGTATTTT. It is translated as CASSPGVLGTDTQYF.

CDR3 nucleotide sequence: TGCGCCAGCAGACACCGGGACACCTATGAAAAACTGTTTTTT. This codes for CASRHRDTYEKLFF. The rearrangement links TRBV10-2 to TRBJ1-4; a weak D match, TRBD1 (6 bases). Germline V CDR1 and CDR2: WSHSY, SAAADI. This CDR3 spans 14 amino acids. V was shortened by 6 bases and J by 6 bases, with 14 bases between the two germline ends.

This chain joins TRBV27 and TRBJ2-3; D unclear. The CDR3 is 16 amino acids. In germline, CDR1 is MNHEY, CDR2 SMNVEV (reference sequence). With 3 bases removed from V and 0 bases from J, the gap between germline ends came to 13 bases. The CDR3 protein is CASSFQTASSTDTQYF. CDR3 nucleotide sequence: TGTGCCAGCAGTTTCCAGACTGCGTCTAGCACAGATACGCAGTATTTT.

This clone was seen once. The chain joins TRBV6-5 to TRBJ2-7, with 7 bases matching TRBD1. The J segment lost 12 bases and the V segment lost 5 bases, leaving 16 bases of the junction unmatched. The germline V gene encodes CDR1 MNHEY and CDR2 SVGAGI. The CDR3 is made up of 14 amino acids. The DNA of the CDR3 is TGTGCCAGCAGTCCCACAGGGGCCGACCCGAGACGGTACTTC. Translated: CASSPTGADPRRYF.

J is TRBJ2-1 and V is TRBV6-5; 10 bases align to TRBD1. Looked up from germline, CDR1 is MNHEY and CDR2 is SVGAGI. Germline trimming cut 5 bases from V and 9 bases from J; bases unmatched to any gene: 7. The CDR3 consists of 14 residues. The CDR3 nucleotides are TGTGCCAGCAGTCCCTGGACAGGGGGGGGTGAGCAGTTCTTC. The encoded protein is CASSPWTGGGEQFF.

This sequence joins TRBV7-2 and TRBJ1-4; tentative D call: TRBD1 (6 bases). The V and J ends lost 5 bases and 6 bases respectively, with 10 bases between them. The CDR3 has 13 residues. Germline lookup yields CDR1 SGHTA and CDR2 FQGNSA. The CDR3 reads CASSRQEDEKLFF. The CDR3, as DNA: TGTGCCAGCAGCCGACAGGAAGATGAAAAACTGTTTTTT.

This clone was seen once. V usage is TRBV5-6 and J usage is TRBJ1-1; D is possibly TRBD1 (6 bases). The V end was cut by 3 bases, the J end by 6 bases, with 9 bases between. The CDR3 runs to 12 residues. CDR1 and CDR2 from the germline V gene are SGHDT and YYEEEE. CDR3 sequence: CASSSRGAEAFF. The DNA for the CDR3 is TGTGCCAGCAGCTCCAGGGGAGCTGAAGCTTTCTTT.

The J gene is TRBJ2-5, the V gene TRBV19; 14 bases match TRBD2. J gave up 5 bases and V 5 bases, and 7 bases lay outside the gene matches. The CDR3 totals 16 residues. Per the germline V gene, CDR1 is LNHDA and CDR2 is SQIVND (reference sequence). Here the CDR3 reads CASSLHGLAGGETQYF. The CDR3 coding sequence is TGTGCCAGTAGTCTCCACGGACTAGCGGGAGGTGAGACCCAGTACTTC.

The rearrangement links TRBV1 to TRBJ2-3; the table assigns TRBD2, which was not confirmed against the DNA. TRBV1 is a pseudogene segment. The CDR3 covers 19 residues. CDR3 loop: CTSSQVRTSGEKSTDTQYF. The DNA for the CDR3 is TGCACCAGCAGCCAAGTCCGGACTAGCGGGGAGAAAAGCACAGATACGCAGTATTTT.

This chain links TRBV19 with TRBJ1-1; unclear D gene. Germline CDR1 LNHDA, CDR2 SQIVND (reference sequence). CDR3 length: 14 residues. Trimming removed 6 bases at V and 1 base at J, with 12 bases between. This chain's CDR3 is CASSLGLGNTEAFF. For the CDR3, the DNA is TGTGCCAGTAGCCTAGGATTAGGGAACACTGAAGCTTTCTTT.

This chain links TRBV20-1 with TRBJ1-5, with D hard to call. With 3 bases removed from V and 5 bases from J, the gap between germline ends came to 8 bases. The germline CDR1 and CDR2 sequences are DFQATT and SNEGSKA (reference sequence). The CDR3 sequence is 12 residues long. The CDR3, as DNA: TGCAGTGCTAGTTCTCGGGATCAGCCCCAGCATTTT. This codes for CSASSRDQPQHF.

The chain couples TRBV10-1 to TRBJ1-1; no clear D. V lost 6 bases and J lost 3, with 17 bases in between. Germline V lookup: CDR1 WNHNN, CDR2 SYGVQD (reference sequence). The CDR3 runs 15 residues. CDR3 nucleotides: TGCGCCAGCAGCCTTTCATTAAAGAGCGACACTGAAGCTTTCTTT. Translated, it gives CASSLSLKSDTEAFF.

V and J are TRBV3-1 (or the pseudogene TRBV3-2) and TRBJ1-2; D remains ambiguous. Germline V CDR1 and CDR2: LGHDT, YNNKEL (reference sequence). The V gene lost 1 base and the J gene lost 10 bases, with 10 bases spanning the gap. This CDR3 is 12 amino acids long. The CDR3 bases are TGTGCCAGCAGCCAAGGTCCAGAGGACTACACCTTC. Protein product: CASSQGPEDYTF.

V usage is TRBV11-3 and J usage is TRBJ2-3, with D perhaps matching TRBD1 (5 bases). CDR1 and CDR2 (germline): SGHNT, YENEEA. V was shortened by 3 bases and J by 7 bases, with 8 bases between the two germline ends. This CDR3 region has 12 residues. The chain's CDR3 is CASSLQDNTQYF. The DNA for the CDR3 is TGTGCCAGCAGCTTGCAGGACAATACGCAGTATTTT. Supplemented by reference TRBV11-3 and TRBJ2-3, the full variable domain reads EAGVVQSPRYKIIEKKQPVAFWCNPISGHNTLYWYLQNLGQGPELLIRYENEEAVDDSQLPKDRFSAERLKGVDSTLKIQPAELGDSAVYLCASSLQDNTQYFGPGTRLTVL.

This clone was detected only once. The chain joins TRBV7-9 to TRBJ2-3; 11 bases fit TRBD1. Unmatched junction bases numbered 5, after V lost 1 base and J lost 8 bases. Germline V gives CDR1 SEHNR, CDR2 FQNEAQ (reference sequence). The CDR3 covers 15 residues. CDR3: CASSLGTGGAGTQYF. CDR3 nucleotides: TGTGCCAGCAGCTTAGGGACAGGGGGCGCGGGTACGCAGTATTTT.

The V call is TRBV7-6, the J call TRBJ1-1; D gene unclear. The CDR3 has 13 residues. V lost 2 bases to trimming and J lost 4 bases, with 8 bases between them. CDR1 is SGHVS and CDR2 is FNYEAQ in the germline V gene. CDR3 nucleotides: TGTGCCAGCAGCTTAAATGAGGGCACTGAAGCTTTCTTT. Amino acids: CASSLNEGTEAFF.